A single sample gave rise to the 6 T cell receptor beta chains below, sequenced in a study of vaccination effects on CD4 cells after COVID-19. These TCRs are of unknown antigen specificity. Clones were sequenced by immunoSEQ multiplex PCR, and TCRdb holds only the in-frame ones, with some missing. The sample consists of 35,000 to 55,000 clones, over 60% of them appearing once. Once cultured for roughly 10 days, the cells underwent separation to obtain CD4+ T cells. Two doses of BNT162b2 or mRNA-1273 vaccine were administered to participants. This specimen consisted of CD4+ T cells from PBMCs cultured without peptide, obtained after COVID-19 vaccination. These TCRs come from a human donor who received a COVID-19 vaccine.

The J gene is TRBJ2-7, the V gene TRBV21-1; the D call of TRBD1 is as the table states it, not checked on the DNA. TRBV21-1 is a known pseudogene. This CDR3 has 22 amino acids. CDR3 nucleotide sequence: TGTGCCAGCAGCAGACCTGGTTTTCGGACAGGGCAACCTAAAATCCTCTCCTACGAGCAGTACTTC. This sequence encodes CASSRPGFRTGQPKILSYEQYF.

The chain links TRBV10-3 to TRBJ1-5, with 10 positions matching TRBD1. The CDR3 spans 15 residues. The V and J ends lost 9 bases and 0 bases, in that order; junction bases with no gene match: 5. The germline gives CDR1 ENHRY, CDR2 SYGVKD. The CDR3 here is CAIGTGDYSNQPQHF. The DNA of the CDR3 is TGTGCCATAGGGACAGGGGATTATAGCAATCAGCCCCAGCATTTT.

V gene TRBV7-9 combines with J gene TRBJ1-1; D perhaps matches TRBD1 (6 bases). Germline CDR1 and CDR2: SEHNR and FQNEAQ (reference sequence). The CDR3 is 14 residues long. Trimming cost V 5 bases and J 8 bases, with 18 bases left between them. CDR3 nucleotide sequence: TGTGCCAGCAGCCCCTCGGGCGGACAGTCAGAAGCTTTCTTT. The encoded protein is CASSPSGGQSEAFF.

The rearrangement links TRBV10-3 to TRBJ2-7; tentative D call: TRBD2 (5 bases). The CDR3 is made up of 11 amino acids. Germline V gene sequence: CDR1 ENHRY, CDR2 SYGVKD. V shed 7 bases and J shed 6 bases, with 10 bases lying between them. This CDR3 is CAITTGFEQYF. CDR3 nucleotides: TGTGCCATCACCACGGGGTTCGAGCAGTACTTC.

CDR3 coding DNA: TGTGCCAGCAGCCCGCGGAGGTGGACTGAAGCTTTCTTT. Its translation is CASSPRRWTEAFF. The genes are TRBV11-2 and TRBJ1-1; D gene ambiguous. The CDR3 length is 13 residues. Trimming shortened V by 5 bases and J by 5 bases, and 12 bases separated the two germline ends. CDR1 is SGHAT, CDR2 FQNNGV, per germline. Looking up the rest from reference TRBV11-2 and TRBJ1-1 gives the full variable domain: EAGVAQSPRYKIIEKRQSVAFWCNPISGHATLYWYQQILGQGPKLLIQFQNNGVVDDSQLPKDRFSAERLKGVDSTLKIQPAKLEDSAVYLCASSPRRWTEAFFGQGTRLTVV.

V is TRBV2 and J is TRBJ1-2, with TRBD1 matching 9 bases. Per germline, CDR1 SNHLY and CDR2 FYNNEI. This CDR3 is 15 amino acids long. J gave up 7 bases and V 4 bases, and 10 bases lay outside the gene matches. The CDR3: CASSAGQGFLGGYTF. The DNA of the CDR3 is TGTGCCAGCAGTGCGGGACAGGGTTTTTTGGGTGGCTACACCTTC.